A selection of T cell receptor beta chains follows, all from one sample in a study of T-cell memory formation after mild COVID-19. TCRdb used MiXCR to reprocess the 5' RACE reads, holding one entry per CDR3 protein. The sample lists about 130,000 distinct CDR3 sequences, about 6% occurring once. Sequenced: PBMCs or a T cell subset sorted from them (not recorded which). These receptors originate from an adult woman who had mild COVID-19 (a few samples of this study predate the infection). Cell type and time point are not known. Each CDR3 is given with its conserved first and last residue. Fields, in order: J gene, V gene, clone size, D gene, CDR3 protein, CDR3 DNA. D genes are given only for firm matches. Clone size is not always given. Where it is, it says once, few, many or a class for expanded clones.

j_gene: TRBJ2-7; v_gene: TRBV11-2; abundance: many; d_gene: TRBD1; CDR3aa: CASSLQGQITYEQYF; CDR3nt: TGTGCCAGCAGCTTACAGGGACAGATAACCTACGAGCAGTACTTC
j_gene: TRBJ2-1; v_gene: TRBV5-1; abundance: few; d_gene: TRBD2; CDR3aa: CASSSGLAGVGYNEQFF; CDR3nt: TGCGCCAGCAGCTCGGGACTAGCGGGGGTAGGCTACAATGAGCAGTTCTTC
j_gene: TRBJ1-2; v_gene: TRBV6-5; abundance: many; d_gene: TRBD1; CDR3aa: CASRKQGAKGYTF; CDR3nt: TGTGCCAGCAGAAAACAGGGGGCTAAGGGCTACACCTTC
j_gene: TRBJ1-5; v_gene: TRBV6-2/TRBV6-3; abundance: few; d_gene: .; CDR3aa: CASRLPPTLSQNQPQHF; CDR3nt: TGTGCCAGCAGGCTCCCCCCGACTCTAAGCCAAAATCAGCCCCAGCATTTT
j_gene: TRBJ2-1; v_gene: TRBV27; abundance: few; d_gene: .; CDR3aa: CASSLSLRAEQFF; CDR3nt: TGTGCCAGCAGTTTATCCCTTCGAGCGGAGCAGTTCTTC
j_gene: TRBJ2-5; v_gene: TRBV6-2/TRBV6-3; abundance: few; d_gene: .; CDR3aa: CASSPRRASRAETQYF; CDR3nt: TGTGCCAGCAGTCCTCGGAGGGCTAGCAGAGCGGAGACCCAGTACTTC
j_gene: TRBJ1-6; v_gene: TRBV20-1; abundance: .; d_gene: .; CDR3aa: CSASRRQLYNSPLHF; CDR3nt: TGCAGTGCTAGCCGGAGGCAGCTCTATAATTCACCCCTCCACTTT
j_gene: TRBJ2-1; v_gene: TRBV7-2; abundance: .; d_gene: TRBD2; CDR3aa: CASSLHLAGGLNEQFF; CDR3nt: TGTGCCAGCAGCTTACATCTCGCGGGGGGGCTCAATGAGCAGTTCTTC
j_gene: TRBJ2-7; v_gene: TRBV6-2/TRBV6-3; abundance: many; d_gene: .; CDR3aa: CASSYRGEQYF; CDR3nt: TGTGCCAGCAGTTATCGGGGGGAGCAGTACTTC
j_gene: TRBJ1-3; v_gene: TRBV9; abundance: .; d_gene: .; CDR3aa: CASSVGGVGNTIYF; CDR3nt: TGTGCCAGCAGCGTAGGAGGGGTTGGAAACACCATATATTTT
j_gene: TRBJ2-1; v_gene: TRBV30; abundance: .; d_gene: .; CDR3aa: CAWTLGAEQFF; CDR3nt: TGTGCCTGGACTCTGGGTGCCGAGCAGTTCTTC
j_gene: TRBJ2-3; v_gene: TRBV5-8; abundance: many; d_gene: .; CDR3aa: CASSLDWGTDTQYF; CDR3nt: TGTGCCAGCAGCTTGGATTGGGGCACAGATACGCAGTATTTT
j_gene: TRBJ1-2; v_gene: TRBV5-1; abundance: .; d_gene: .; CDR3aa: CASSDVNYGYTF; CDR3nt: TGCGCCAGCTCGGATGTTAACTATGGCTACACCTTC
j_gene: TRBJ2-7; v_gene: TRBV20-1; abundance: few; d_gene: .; CDR3aa: CSASLGSLAYEQYF; CDR3nt: TGCAGTGCGTCTTTAGGCTCCCTCGCTTACGAGCAGTACTTC
j_gene: TRBJ1-5; v_gene: TRBV29-1; abundance: many; d_gene: .; CDR3aa: CSVRDNYNQPQHF; CDR3nt: TGCAGCGTTCGTGACAATTACAATCAGCCCCAGCATTTT
j_gene: TRBJ1-2; v_gene: TRBV6-5; abundance: .; d_gene: .; CDR3aa: CASSYGGPDYGYTF; CDR3nt: TGTGCCAGCAGTTACGGGGGGCCCGACTATGGCTACACCTTC
j_gene: TRBJ2-6; v_gene: TRBV7-9; abundance: many; d_gene: .; CDR3aa: CASILGRDENSGANVLTF; CDR3nt: TGTGCCAGCATCCTAGGCAGAGACGAGAACTCTGGGGCCAACGTCCTGACTTTC
j_gene: TRBJ1-5; v_gene: TRBV28; abundance: few; d_gene: .; CDR3aa: CASTMNAGFGNQPQHF; CDR3nt: TGTGCCAGCACTATGAACGCGGGTTTTGGCAATCAGCCCCAGCATTTT
j_gene: TRBJ2-7; v_gene: TRBV12-3/TRBV12-4; abundance: few; d_gene: TRBD1; CDR3aa: CASSGQGVTYEQYF; CDR3nt: TGTGCCAGCAGTGGACAGGGGGTTACGTACGAGCAGTACTTC
j_gene: TRBJ2-1; v_gene: TRBV7-2; abundance: few; d_gene: .; CDR3aa: CASSLFTLVNEQFF; CDR3nt: TGTGCCAGCAGCTTGTTCACTCTTGTCAATGAGCAGTTCTTC
j_gene: TRBJ1-5; v_gene: TRBV7-2; abundance: few; d_gene: TRBD1; CDR3aa: CASSLGGTGGLNQPQHF; CDR3nt: TGTGCCAGCAGCTTAGGTGGGACAGGGGGCCTCAATCAGCCCCAGCATTTT
j_gene: TRBJ2-7; v_gene: TRBV12-3/TRBV12-4; abundance: many; d_gene: .; CDR3aa: CASSHPSGAYEQYF; CDR3nt: TGTGCCAGCAGTCACCCGTCCGGGGCCTACGAGCAGTACTTC
j_gene: TRBJ1-6; v_gene: TRBV5-1; abundance: .; d_gene: .; CDR3aa: CASSLGGQSPLHF; CDR3nt: TGCGCCAGCAGCTTGGGGGGCCAATCACCCCTCCACTTT
j_gene: TRBJ2-5; v_gene: TRBV25-1; abundance: many; d_gene: .; CDR3aa: CASSMSGAETQYF; CDR3nt: TGTGCCAGCAGTATGTCAGGGGCCGAGACCCAGTACTTC
j_gene: TRBJ2-3; v_gene: TRBV20-1; abundance: many; d_gene: .; CDR3aa: CSARVPASSPDTQYF; CDR3nt: TGCAGTGCTAGAGTTCCGGCTAGCAGCCCAGATACGCAGTATTTT
j_gene: TRBJ2-1; v_gene: TRBV12-3/TRBV12-4; abundance: .; d_gene: TRBD1; CDR3aa: CASSLVEGGQGKFF; CDR3nt: TGTGCCAGCAGTTTAGTCGAGGGGGGACAGGGGAAGTTCTTC
j_gene: TRBJ2-3; v_gene: TRBV5-1; abundance: many; d_gene: .; CDR3aa: CASRLNLDTQYF; CDR3nt: TGCGCCAGCAGACTAAATCTTGATACGCAGTATTTT
j_gene: TRBJ2-3; v_gene: TRBV6-5; abundance: .; d_gene: TRBD2; CDR3aa: CASSLESGGSTDTQYF; CDR3nt: TGTGCCAGCAGCCTCGAAAGCGGGGGATCCACAGATACGCAGTATTTT